The 8 T cell receptor beta chains listed next were all sequenced from one sample in a study of blood T cell repertoires in COVID-19. The assay was immunoSEQ multiplex PCR, and TCRdb's table has in-frame clones only and misses some. Seen here are 230,000 or so clones, roughly 80% observed once, and the top ten hold 4.5% to 5.5%. Sequencing input: peripheral blood. These receptor sequences come from a human donor in a cohort sampled during active COVID-19.

This clone was seen a handful of times. The V and J genes are TRBV7-9 and TRBJ1-5; D may be TRBD1 (6 bases). The CDR3 covers 16 residues. Germline V gives CDR1 SEHNR, CDR2 FQNEAQ (reference sequence). The V end was cut by 5 bases, the J end by 0 bases, with 14 bases between. The CDR3 nucleotides are TGTGCCAGCAGCCACGGACAGCTTTATAGCAATCAGCCCCAGCATTTT. It translates to CASSHGQLYSNQPQHF.

The J gene is TRBJ2-4, the V gene TRBV28; the D is unclear. The germline CDR1 and CDR2 sequences are MDHEN and SYDVKM. The CDR3 spans 13 residues. Trimming took off 5 bases at V and 3 bases at J, with 8 bases between the two ends. The DNA for the CDR3 is TGTGCCAGCAGTCCTCTAGTCAAAAACATTCAGTACTTC. Encoded protein: CASSPLVKNIQYF.

This clone was detected only a few times. This sequence joins TRBV27 and TRBJ2-3; TRBD2 matches at 11 bases. The length of the CDR3 is 15 residues. The V gene end was trimmed by 5 bases and the J gene end by 5 bases; junction bases not matched to a gene: 6. Germline V lookup: CDR1 MNHEY, CDR2 SMNVEV (reference sequence). Here the CDR3 reads CASSLRLAGIDTQYF. DNA for the CDR3: TGTGCCAGCAGTCTCAGACTAGCGGGAATAGATACGCAGTATTTT.

The chain is built from TRBV6-4 and TRBJ1-6; D is possibly TRBD1 (5 bases). The germline gives CDR1 MRHNA, CDR2 SNTAGT. With 2 bases removed from V and 7 bases from J, the gap between germline ends came to 9 bases. The CDR3 is 14 residues long. CDR3 nucleotides: TGTGCCAGCAGTGACGACAGCCGAAATTCACCCCTCCACTTT. Residues: CASSDDSRNSPLHF.

This chain links TRBV7-9 with TRBJ1-3; no definite D call. The CDR3 is 15 amino acids. Germline V gives CDR1 SEHNR, CDR2 FQNEAQ (reference sequence). V lost 4 bases to trimming and J lost 2 bases, with 12 bases between them. In nucleotides, the CDR3 is TGTGCCAGCAGCTACCGGACGGGAACTGGAAACACCATATATTTT. Translated, it gives CASSYRTGTGNTIYF.

The gene calls are TRBV7-8 and TRBJ1-1; tentative D call: TRBD1 (6 bases). Germline lookup yields CDR1 SGHVS and CDR2 FQNEAQ. This CDR3 contains 14 residues. V was shortened by 0 bases and J by 3 bases, with 8 bases between the two germline ends. CDR3 sequence: CASSLARTDTEAFF. The CDR3 DNA sequence: TGTGCCAGCAGCTTAGCGCGGACAGACACTGAAGCTTTCTTT.

This clone showed up just once. The chain is built from TRBV5-8 and TRBJ2-3; 8 bases line up with TRBD1. Germline V gene sequence: CDR1 SGHTS, CDR2 YDEGEE. This CDR3 contains 14 residues. J gave up 3 bases and V 4 bases, and 4 bases lay outside the gene matches. This CDR3 is CASSRQGHTDTQYF. The DNA for the CDR3 is TGTGCCAGCAGCCGACAGGGGCATACAGATACGCAGTATTTT. Drawing the rest from reference TRBV5-8 and TRBJ2-3, the complete variable domain is EAGVTQSPTHLIKTRGQQATLRCSPISGHTSVYWYQQALGLGLQFLLWYDEGEERNRGNFPPRFSGRQFPNYSSELNVNALELEDSALYLCASSRQGHTDTQYFGPGTRLTVL.

This clone turned up a few times. The genes are TRBV19 and TRBJ1-1; a possible D gene is TRBD1 (5 bases). The CDR3 contains 12 residues. Germline CDR1 LNHDA, CDR2 SQIVND (reference sequence). V lost 9 bases to trimming and J lost 1 base, with 9 bases between them. CDR3: CASKTGNTEAFF. CDR3 nucleotide sequence: TGTGCCAGCAAAACAGGGAACACTGAAGCTTTCTTT.